This entry describes one TCR beta chain. Its antigen is not known. Next came a second PCR, run for about 6 to 12 cycles, which used a sample-barcoded 5' primer along with a J-beta primer mix. Tags on each cDNA molecule came from a template-switch adaptor with 12 random nucleotides. Each CDR3 protein is one row after TCRdb ran MiXCR on the 5' RACE reads. The sample holds hundreds of thousands of distinct CDR3 sequences; more than 55% are singletons and the top ten take about a quarter. The sample is drawn from a study of blood T cells in healthy people across ages. Study-wide results and caveats: Possibly, changes in expanded clonotypes were confounded because donor CMV status was unknown. A greater number of naive CD4+ cells and higher diversity distinguished long-lived donors from aged donors.

The CDR3 extends over 17 amino acids. Germline values: CDR1 LGHNA, CDR2 YNFKEQ. The V gene lost 0 bases and the J gene lost 3 bases, with 14 bases spanning the gap. The TCR was taken from a man between 40 and 49 years old in good health. What was sequenced was blood. This rearrangement joins TRBV4-2 to TRBJ1-4; D ambiguous. CDR3 nucleotides: TGTGCCAGCAGCCAAGACGGTGGGAGGGCGGCTAATGAAAAACTGTTTTTT. Amino acids: CASSQDGGRAANEKLFF.